The 30 T cell receptor beta chains listed next were all sequenced from one sample in a study of blood T cells in healthy people across ages. Using a J-beta primer mix together with a sample-barcoded 5' primer, a second PCR was run for 7 to 11 cycles. MiXCR, run by TCRdb on the 5' RACE reads, gives a single entry per CDR3 protein. The sample has around 690,000 distinct CDR3 sequences; roughly 50% are singletons. Sequenced input: blood. All receptors derive from a man aged 55 to 69 in good health.

The chain carries TRBV10-3 and TRBJ2-3; D tentatively reads TRBD1 or TRBD2 (7 bases each). From germline, CDR1 is ENHRY and CDR2 SYGVKD. The CDR3 is made up of 14 amino acids. With 6 bases removed from V and 1 base from J, the gap between germline ends came to 11 bases. The CDR3 sequence: CAIRPGGGTDTQYF. CDR3 sequence (DNA): TGTGCCATCAGACCAGGGGGGGGCACAGATACGCAGTATTTT.

The V gene is TRBV7-2, the J gene TRBJ2-5; 11 bases line up with TRBD2. This CDR3 is 18 amino acids long. Germline V gene lookup returns CDR1 SGHTA and CDR2 FQGNSA. V lost 2 bases, J lost 3 bases, and 11 bases stayed unmatched. The CDR3 reads CASSLRRVLAGGEETQYF. The CDR3, as DNA: TGTGCCAGCAGCTTAAGGAGGGTTCTAGCGGGGGGCGAAGAGACCCAGTACTTC.

This clonotype has more than one count but fewer than ten. The V gene is TRBV27, the J gene TRBJ2-7, with unresolved D. The length of the CDR3 is 13 residues. Germline loops: CDR1 MNHEY, CDR2 SMNVEV (reference sequence). V was cut by 5 bases and J by 6 bases, with 14 bases left in between. CDR3 nucleotides: TGTGCCAGCAGTGCAAGCCGGGTCTCCGAGCAGTACTTC. Translation: CASSASRVSEQYF.

This clonotype showed up just a few times. The chain joins TRBV7-9 to TRBJ2-1; the D gene could be TRBD1 or TRBD2 (6 bases each). This CDR3 is 14 amino acids long. V dropped 4 bases and J dropped 8 bases, with 15 bases sitting between them. Germline assignment: CDR1 SEHNR and CDR2 FQNEAQ (reference sequence). The CDR3 region is CASSSGLGGHEQFF. The CDR3 DNA follows: TGTGCCAGCAGCTCCGGACTGGGGGGCCATGAGCAGTTCTTC. The whole variable domain, filled in from reference TRBV7-9 and TRBJ2-1, reads DTGVSQNPRHKITKRGQNVTFRCDPISEHNRLYWYRQTLGQGPEFLTYFQNEAQLEKSRLLSDRFSAERPKGSFSTLEIQRTEQGDSAMYLCASSSGLGGHEQFFGPGTRLTVL.

This chain connects TRBV20-1 to TRBJ1-6; 7 bases map to TRBD1. J was trimmed by 5 bases and V by 5 bases; bases with no gene match: 9. The germline CDR1 and CDR2 sequences are DFQATT and SNEGSKA (reference sequence). The CDR3 has 15 amino acids. CDR3 nucleotides: TGCAGTGCTGAACCGGGACAGTCAAATAATTCACCCCTCCACTTT. Its protein product is CSAEPGQSNNSPLHF.

V and J are TRBV6-6 and TRBJ2-4; tentatively, D is TRBD1 (6 bases). The CDR3 consists of 16 residues. In germline, CDR1 is MNHNY, CDR2 SVGAGI (reference sequence). With 1 base removed from V and 0 bases from J, the gap between germline ends came to 10 bases. Here the CDR3 reads CASSYLTGLAKNIQYF. The CDR3 DNA is TGTGCCAGCAGTTACTTGACAGGACTAGCCAAAAACATTCAGTACTTC.

This chain links TRBV4-1 with TRBJ1-1, with 10 nucleotides matching TRBD1. Germline V gene data show CDR1 as MGHRA and CDR2 as YSYEKL. CDR3 length: 15 amino acids. V shed 1 base, J shed 1 base, and the junction held 0 bases outside the gene matches. CDR3: CASSQGQGANTEAFF. The CDR3 DNA follows: TGCGCCAGCAGCCAAGGACAGGGGGCGAACACTGAAGCTTTCTTT.

V and J are TRBV20-1 and TRBJ2-7, with a tentative D call TRBD1 (6 bases). This CDR3 is built from 13 residues. V gave up 5 bases and J gave up 3 bases, with 14 bases separating them. Germline values: CDR1 DFQATT, CDR2 SNEGSKA (reference sequence). CDR3 sequence: CSAPGQRGYEQYF. The CDR3 nucleotides read TGCAGTGCTCCCGGACAGAGGGGCTACGAGCAGTACTTC.

The V call is TRBV7-2, the J call TRBJ2-4; 8 nucleotides match TRBD2. Germline V lookup: CDR1 SGHTA, CDR2 FQGNSA. V lost 5 bases to trimming and J lost 4 bases; unmatched junction nucleotides: 4. There are 14 residues in the CDR3. CDR3 sequence reads: CASSITSGKNIQYF. The CDR3 region has the DNA TGTGCCAGCAGCATTACTAGCGGTAAAAACATTCAGTACTTC.

The sample holds one count of this clonotype. Written as DNA, the CDR3 is TGTGCCAGCCGGGACTTGAACTCCTACAATGAGCAGTTCTTC. Translating it yields CASRDLNSYNEQFF. The chain uses TRBV12-3 or TRBV12-4 and TRBJ2-1; a possible D gene is TRBD2 (6 bases). V was pared by 8 bases and J by 0 bases, with 11 bases between. The CDR3 has 14 amino acids.

This chain's CDR3 is CASSELQGTKNIQYF. The CDR3 DNA sequence: TGTGCCAGCAGTGAATTACAGGGGACCAAAAACATTCAGTACTTC. The chain carries TRBV25-1 and TRBJ2-4, with 7 bases that match TRBD1. With V trimmed by 1 base and J by 2 bases, 2 bases remained unmatched. The CDR3 has 15 amino acids. The germline CDR1 and CDR2 sequences are MGHDK and SYGVNS.

The chain is built from TRBV4-1 and TRBJ2-6; D may be TRBD1 (5 bases). Per germline, CDR1 MGHRA and CDR2 YSYEKL. The ends were cut back, 4 bases at V and 0 bases at J, with 16 bases in the middle. CDR3 length equals 18 residues. The CDR3 DNA is TGCGCCAGCAGCCCTTTTTCTGGGGCTCCCTCTGGGGCCAACGTCCTGACTTTC. Its protein is CASSPFSGAPSGANVLTF.

This clonotype was seen more than once but under ten times. The rearrangement joins TRBV5-5 to TRBJ2-7, with 8 bases fitting TRBD1. This CDR3 comprises 15 residues. V gave up 5 bases and J gave up 0 bases; unmatched junction bases: 7. Germline V lookup: CDR1 SGHKS, CDR2 YYEKEE (reference sequence). CDR3 DNA: TGTGCCAGCAGACCCGGGACAGGCGTCTCCTACGAGCAGTACTTC. Translating it yields CASRPGTGVSYEQYF.

The rearrangement uses TRBV10-3 and TRBJ1-6; D is unresolved. Germline V gene lookup returns CDR1 ENHRY and CDR2 SYGVKD. V was trimmed by 2 bases and J by 2 bases, leaving 7 bases between them. The CDR3 extends over 15 amino acids. The CDR3 nucleotides read TGTGCCATCAGTGAGCAGGTCGCCTATAATTCACCCCTCCACTTT. Translation: CAISEQVAYNSPLHF.

This clonotype was seen a few times. The chain is built from TRBV4-2 and TRBJ2-1; D is unresolved. The CDR3 extends over 16 amino acids. The germline V and J ends were trimmed by 0 bases and 7 bases, with 16 bases remaining between them. CDR1 is LGHNA and CDR2 is YNFKEQ in the germline V gene. The CDR3 DNA reads as TGTGCCAGCAGCCAAGATCCCTCAGGTAGTGGAAATGAGCAGTTCTTC. It yields the protein CASSQDPSGSGNEQFF.

Only a few counts were recorded for this clonotype. The chain links TRBV7-2 to TRBJ2-1; 7 bases agree with TRBD1. The CDR3 spans 15 residues. Germline V gene data show CDR1 as SGHTA and CDR2 as FQGNSA. J lost 4 bases, V lost 1 base, and 4 bases had no gene match. CDR3 coding DNA: TGTGCCAGCAGCTTAGGAGTGACAGGGTACAATGAGCAGTTCTTC. It specifies CASSLGVTGYNEQFF.

V usage is TRBV11-3 and J usage is TRBJ2-5; possibly TRBD1 for D (6 bases). Germline CDR1 is SGHNT and CDR2 is YENEEA. The CDR3 is made up of 15 amino acids. Trimming stripped 1 base from V and 5 bases from J, with 14 bases between. Here the CDR3 DNA reads TGTGCCAGCAGCTTAGCCTGGGGGCCTTGGGAGACCCAGTACTTC. Residues: CASSLAWGPWETQYF.

CDR3 in amino acids: CSARKTGGFDEKLFF. CDR3 DNA: TGCAGTGCTAGAAAGACAGGGGGCTTTGATGAAAAACTGTTTTTT. V is TRBV20-1 and J is TRBJ1-4; 10 bases are shared with TRBD1. Germline CDR1 DFQATT, CDR2 SNEGSKA (reference sequence). The CDR3 loop spans 15 amino acids. V gave up 2 bases and J gave up 6 bases; unmatched junction bases: 6.

The V call is TRBV7-2, the J call TRBJ2-4; D uncertain. The CDR3 is 13 residues long. Germline lookup yields CDR1 SGHTA and CDR2 FQGNSA. V was cut by 5 bases and J by 5 bases, with 10 bases left in between. The CDR3 nucleotides are TGTGCCAGCAGCGCCAGGACCCAAAACATTCAGTACTTC. Its protein is CASSARTQNIQYF.

For this clonotype: The junction does not match germline at one end; this may be a read error. The chain uses TRBV5-6 and TRBJ2-7; the D gene is possibly TRBD1 (6 bases). The V gene's germline CDR1 is SGHDT and CDR2 YYEEEE. This CDR3 comprises 13 residues. The CDR3 sequence is CASSPDSSYDQYF. CDR3 bases: TGTGCCAGCAGCCCGGACAGCTCCTACGACCAGTACTTC.

A remark on this clonotype: One end of the junction does not line up with germline, which may come from a read error. The CDR3 nucleotides read TGTGCCAGCCAGGGACAGGGGACGTACAGTGAGCAGTTCTTC. Its protein product is CASQGQGTYSEQFF. The V call is TRBV2, the J call TRBJ2-1; TRBD1 aligns across 10 bases. Germline-derived CDR1 and CDR2 are SNHLY and FYNNEI. This CDR3 is 14 amino acids long.

This clonotype has more than one count but fewer than ten. V usage is TRBV29-1 and J usage is TRBJ2-1; D tentatively reads TRBD1 or TRBD2 (5 bases each). This CDR3 has 13 residues. V dropped 4 bases and J dropped 0 bases, with 7 bases sitting between them. Germline CDR1 reads SQVTM; CDR2 reads ANQGSEA. For the CDR3, the DNA is TGCAGCGTTGTCGGGGCCTCCTACAATGAGCAGTTCTTC. This codes for CSVVGASYNEQFF.

The chain employs TRBV10-3 and TRBJ1-5, with TRBD1 matching over 10 bases. Germline V lookup: CDR1 ENHRY, CDR2 SYGVKD. CDR3 length: 15 amino acids. Trimming cost V 10 bases and J 2 bases; bases outside gene matches: 8. CDR3 sequence (DNA): TGTGCCACAGCTTGGGACAGGGGCGGCAATCAGCCCCAGCATTTT. Translation: CATAWDRGGNQPQHF.

Note on this clonotype: The junction differs from germline at one of its ends, possibly a read error. This sequence joins TRBV20-1 and TRBJ2-3, with 10 bases that match TRBD1. CDR3 length: 14 amino acids. Germline loops: CDR1 DFQATT, CDR2 SNEGSKA (reference sequence). The CDR3 DNA follows: TGCAGTGCTAGGGGGACAGGGGCGGCAGATGCGCAGTATTTT. This sequence encodes CSARGTGAADAQYF.

This clonotype turned up a few times. The rearrangement links TRBV29-1 to TRBJ2-2; D might be TRBD2 (7 bases). CDR1 and CDR2 from the germline V gene are SQVTM and ANQGSEA. Trimming left V 2 bases short and J 6 bases short, with 13 bases between. The CDR3 length is 14 residues. The CDR3 spells CSVEPPGGPGELFF. The CDR3 region has the DNA TGCAGCGTTGAACCCCCCGGGGGGCCCGGGGAGCTGTTTTTT.

In its sample, this clonotype was seen a few times. The chain couples TRBV20-1 to TRBJ2-7, with D perhaps TRBD1 or TRBD2 (7 bases each). The J call may be faulty, since TRBJ2-5 better matches the DNA end. CDR1 is DFQATT, CDR2 SNEGSKA, per germline (reference sequence). The CDR3 totals 14 residues. CDR3 sequence: CSARDQGGLETQYF. CDR3 DNA: TGCAGTGCTAGAGATCAGGGGGGGCTAGAGACCCAGTACTTC.

J is TRBJ2-6 and V is TRBV5-1; 7 bases line up with TRBD1. V dropped 2 bases and J dropped 2; count of bases not matched to a gene: 1. The V gene's germline CDR1 is SGHRS and CDR2 YFSETQ. This CDR3 spans 15 amino acids. Here the CDR3 reads CASSFGQAGANVLTF. The CDR3, as DNA: TGCGCCAGCAGCTTCGGACAGGCTGGGGCCAACGTCCTGACTTTC.

V is TRBV20-1 and J is TRBJ1-5; D call uncertain. V shed 2 bases and J shed 3 bases, with 8 bases lying between them. The CDR3 is 13 amino acids. Germline V lookup: CDR1 DFQATT, CDR2 SNEGSKA (reference sequence). For the CDR3, the DNA is TGCAGTGCTAGATCGGAGATCAATCAGCCCCAGCATTTT. Amino acids: CSARSEINQPQHF.

V gene TRBV12-3 or TRBV12-4 combines with J gene TRBJ2-5; TRBD1 matches at 7 bases. CDR3 length: 17 amino acids. Trimming took 6 bases from V and 4 from J; bases not matched to a gene: 17. The CDR3 DNA reads as TGTGCCAGCAGCTTAAGCTTACAGGGGACAAGGAGAGAGACCCAGTACTTC. Its protein product is CASSLSLQGTRRETQYF.

V usage is TRBV27 and J usage is TRBJ1-2, with TRBD1 identical over 8 bases. The CDR3 totals 14 residues. Germline V gives CDR1 MNHEY, CDR2 SMNVEV (reference sequence). V lost 5 bases and J lost 5; bases outside the gene matches: 7. The CDR3 DNA sequence: TGTGCCAGCAGTACTCAGGACAGGGCTTATGGCTACACCTTC. Protein sequence: CASSTQDRAYGYTF.